The rows below give T cell receptor beta chains drawn from one sample of a study of T-cell reconstitution after alpha-beta-depleted transplantation in children. TCRdb analysed the PCR reads with MiXCR anew, one entry per CDR3 protein. Of some 500,000 distinct CDR3 sequences in the sample, 18% were seen once. The sequenced sample was PBMCs from the stem cell graft donor, obtained from the stem cell graft. All receptors derive from a human donor who donated a stem cell graft to a child with acute lymphoblastic leukemia. Each CDR3 is given with its conserved first and last residue. A D gene is named only where the DNA matches it firmly. The size entry is marked missing in some rows and otherwise reads once, few, many or a size class.

v_call: TRBV7-2; j_call: TRBJ1-5; d_call: TRBD1; clone_size: NA; cdr3_aa: CASSLTGGFNQPQHF; cdr3_nt: TGTGCCAGCAGCCTAACAGGGGGCTTCAATCAGCCCCAGCATTTT
v_call: TRBV6-5; j_call: TRBJ2-4; d_call: NA; clone_size: NA; cdr3_aa: CASSYVTPDLAKNIQYF; cdr3_nt: TGTGCCAGCAGTTACGTGACGCCAGACCTAGCCAAAAACATTCAGTACTTC
v_call: TRBV9; j_call: TRBJ1-3; d_call: TRBD1; clone_size: few; cdr3_aa: CASSVDRGGGNTIYF; cdr3_nt: TGTGCCAGCAGCGTGGACAGGGGAGGTGGAAACACCATATATTTT
v_call: TRBV27; j_call: TRBJ1-5; d_call: NA; clone_size: NA; cdr3_aa: CASSLWGGSNQPQHF; cdr3_nt: TGTGCCAGCAGTTTATGGGGCGGTAGCAATCAGCCCCAGCATTTT
v_call: TRBV27; j_call: TRBJ2-2; d_call: NA; clone_size: few; cdr3_aa: CASSKAENTGELFF; cdr3_nt: TGTGCCAGCAGTAAAGCGGAGAACACCGGGGAGCTGTTTTTT
v_call: TRBV21-1; j_call: TRBJ2-7; d_call: NA; clone_size: few; cdr3_aa: CASSNSLRRGTGGSYEQYF; cdr3_nt: TGTGCCAGCAGCAACAGTTTAAGAAGAGGGACAGGGGGCTCCTACGAGCAGTACTTC
v_call: TRBV5-5; j_call: TRBJ2-3; d_call: NA; clone_size: few; cdr3_aa: CASSLERDTDTQYF; cdr3_nt: TGTGCCAGCAGCTTGGAACGCGACACAGATACGCAGTATTTT
v_call: TRBV10-3; j_call: TRBJ1-6; d_call: NA; clone_size: NA; cdr3_aa: CAISETAQTSPLHF; cdr3_nt: TGTGCCATCAGTGAGACGGCCCAGACATCACCCCTCCACTTT
v_call: TRBV5-6; j_call: TRBJ1-5; d_call: TRBD1; clone_size: NA; cdr3_aa: CASSTGGWTNQPQHF; cdr3_nt: TGTGCCAGCAGTACAGGGGGATGGACCAATCAGCCCCAGCATTTT
v_call: TRBV20-1; j_call: TRBJ1-1; d_call: NA; clone_size: few; cdr3_aa: CSARAFRTANTEAFF; cdr3_nt: TGCAGTGCTAGAGCCTTCCGAACAGCCAACACTGAAGCTTTCTTT
v_call: TRBV9; j_call: TRBJ2-1; d_call: NA; clone_size: few; cdr3_aa: CASSPDGEGDPGGFF; cdr3_nt: TGTGCCAGCAGCCCAGATGGGGAGGGGGACCCGGGGGGGTTCTTC
v_call: TRBV21-1; j_call: TRBJ1-4; d_call: NA; clone_size: NA; cdr3_aa: CASSSHLTGGPNEKLFF; cdr3_nt: TGTGCCAGCAGCTCCCACCTGACGGGGGGCCCTAATGAAAAACTGTTTTTT
v_call: TRBV4-1; j_call: TRBJ2-7; d_call: NA; clone_size: few; cdr3_aa: CASSQVQGVEQYF; cdr3_nt: TGCGCCAGCAGCCAAGTTCAAGGGGTCGAGCAGTACTTC
v_call: TRBV4-2; j_call: TRBJ2-7; d_call: TRBD2; clone_size: NA; cdr3_aa: CASSHAGTSGTYEQYF; cdr3_nt: TGTGCCAGCAGCCACGCTGGGACTAGCGGGACCTACGAGCAGTACTTC
v_call: TRBV18; j_call: TRBJ2-7; d_call: TRBD2; clone_size: NA; cdr3_aa: CASSRGGSSNYEQYF; cdr3_nt: TGTGCCAGCTCACGAGGCGGGAGCTCAAACTACGAGCAGTACTTC
v_call: TRBV20-1; j_call: TRBJ2-1; d_call: TRBD2; clone_size: NA; cdr3_aa: CSARAKRTSRSNEQFF; cdr3_nt: TGCAGTGCTAGAGCCAAGCGGACTAGTCGATCCAATGAGCAGTTCTTC
v_call: TRBV2; j_call: TRBJ1-5; d_call: TRBD1; clone_size: NA; cdr3_aa: CASGQEFPHQPQHF; cdr3_nt: TGTGCCAGCGGACAGGAGTTCCCCCATCAGCCCCAGCATTTT
v_call: TRBV9; j_call: TRBJ2-7; d_call: NA; clone_size: NA; cdr3_aa: CASSPMGSYEQYF; cdr3_nt: TGTGCCAGCAGCCCCATGGGGAGCTACGAGCAGTACTTC
v_call: TRBV7-9; j_call: TRBJ1-1; d_call: NA; clone_size: few; cdr3_aa: CASSREQGNTEAFF; cdr3_nt: TGTGCCAGCAGCCGGGAGCAGGGAAACACTGAAGCTTTCTTT
v_call: TRBV12-3/TRBV12-4; j_call: TRBJ1-1; d_call: NA; clone_size: NA; cdr3_aa: CASTGLDTEAFF; cdr3_nt: TGTGCCAGCACCGGGCTCGACACTGAAGCTTTCTTT
v_call: TRBV6-1; j_call: TRBJ2-6; d_call: NA; clone_size: few; cdr3_aa: CASSLGVTNVLTF; cdr3_nt: TGTGCCAGCAGCCTGGGGGTAACCAACGTCCTGACTTTC